This T cell receptor beta chain derives from a study of neurological immune-mediated disorders. The length of the CDR3 is 16 residues. Germline lookup yields CDR1 DFQATT and CDR2 SNEGSKA (reference sequence). V lost 2 bases to trimming and J lost 5 bases; unmatched junction nucleotides: 8. This clonotype appeared many times. 950,000 to 1,000,000 sorted CD4+ or CD8+ T cells made each library. It was by 5'RACE with 10-nucleotide random UMIs that the cDNA was made. TCRdb called the 5' RACE reads again in MiXCR, with one record for every CDR3 protein. The data contain tens of thousands of distinct CDR3 sequences, 9.5% to 13% of them singletons.

The rearrangement links TRBV20-1 to TRBJ2-2; 10 bases fit TRBD2. This TCR was recovered from a woman aged 25 to 39 with HTLV-1-associated myelopathy (HAM/TSP). The sequenced material came from CD4+ T cells from blood. The CDR3 loop is CSARQAGGLRTGELFF. CDR3 nucleotides: TGCAGTGCTAGACAAGCGGGGGGGCTAAGGACCGGGGAGCTGTTTTTT.